The clone carrying this TCR beta chain was observed a handful of times. Its target is unknown. This entry belongs to a study of T cells after yellow fever vaccination. Notes on the study in general: Though weaker, the secondary response peaked faster, on day 5 versus 15.

TCRdb redid the calling of the 5' RACE reads with MiXCR, one entry per CDR3 protein. Among 400,000 or so distinct CDR3 sequences, about 6.2% were seen once, and the ten largest hold over 12%. This sample comprised PBMCs, obtained 5 days after the yellow fever booster vaccination. This clonotype was obtained from a man aged 30 to 39 who received the YFV17D yellow fever vaccine.

The CDR3 reads CASKQNGGPYEQYF. The DNA of the CDR3 is TGTGCCAGCAAACAAAACGGGGGACCCTACGAGCAGTACTTC. The chain employs TRBV27 and TRBJ2-7; D possibly corresponds to TRBD2 (6 bases). This CDR3 has 14 residues. Looked up from germline, CDR1 is MNHEY and CDR2 is SMNVEV (reference sequence). V lost 7 bases and J 2 bases, leaving 15 bases between the germline ends.